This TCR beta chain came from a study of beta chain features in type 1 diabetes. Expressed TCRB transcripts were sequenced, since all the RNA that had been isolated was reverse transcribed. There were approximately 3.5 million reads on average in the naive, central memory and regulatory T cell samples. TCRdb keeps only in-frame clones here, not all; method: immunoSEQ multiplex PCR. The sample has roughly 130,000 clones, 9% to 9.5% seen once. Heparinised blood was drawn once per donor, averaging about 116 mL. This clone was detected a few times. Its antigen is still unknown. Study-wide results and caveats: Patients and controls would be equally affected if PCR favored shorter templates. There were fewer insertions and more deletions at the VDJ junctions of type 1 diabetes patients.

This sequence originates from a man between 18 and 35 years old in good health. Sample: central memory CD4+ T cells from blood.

The DNA for the CDR3 is TGTGCCAGCAGCTTACGGACTAGCGGGGGAGCCAAAAACATTCAGTACTTC. Translation gives CASSLRTSGGAKNIQYF. The chain carries TRBV7-2 and TRBJ2-4, with TRBD2 matching 13 bases. CDR1 is SGHTA and CDR2 is FQGNSA in the germline V gene. V lost 2 bases, J lost 0 bases, and 1 base stayed unmatched. This CDR3 comprises 17 residues.